This T cell receptor beta chain originates from a study of tumor-infiltrating lymphocytes in localized non-small cell lung cancer. As for the study in general: Patients included smokers and never-smokers with various histologies, some sampled after neoadjuvant chemotherapy.

Assay used: immunoSEQ multiplex PCR; TCRdb lists only in-frame clones, some missing. Counted here are 15,000 to 20,000 clones, roughly 76% occurring once; the ten biggest clones make up around 4%. Study-level findings and limits: Compared with uninvolved lung, tumors showed higher T cell infiltration by TCRbeta sequencing. TCR sequencing covered a subset of patients with enough tissue. Technical variation could not be separated from intratumor heterogeneity here.

This CDR3 region has 16 residues. V lost 2 bases to trimming and J lost 4 bases; unmatched junction nucleotides: 7. Germline V CDR1 and CDR2: SGHNT, YYREEE (reference sequence). A remark on this clone: The target antigen is unknown.

The chain is built from TRBV5-4 and TRBJ2-1; 9 bases line up with TRBD2. This receptor was taken from a human donor with non-small cell lung cancer. The material sequenced was lung tumor tissue. The CDR3 region is CASSLLSGSMYNEQFF. DNA for the CDR3: TGTGCCAGCAGCTTACTTAGCGGGAGTATGTACAATGAGCAGTTCTTC.